This T cell receptor beta chain was sequenced during a study of blood T cell repertoires in COVID-19. Assay used: immunoSEQ multiplex PCR; TCRdb lists only in-frame clones, some missing. The sample yields some 190,000 clones, roughly 81% seen once. The V gene's germline CDR1 is LNHDA and CDR2 SQIVND (reference sequence). V gave up 5 bases and J gave up 8 bases, with 21 bases separating them. This CDR3 has 15 residues. This rearrangement joins TRBV19 to TRBJ1-2; the D gene is possibly TRBD1 (6 bases). Sequences were obtained from peripheral blood. The origin of this receptor is a woman older than 75 with acute or convalescent COVID-19. The CDR3 region is CASSLWTDPFGGYTF. The CDR3 DNA follows: TGTGCCAGTAGTCTATGGACAGACCCCTTTGGGGGCTACACCTTC.